These 23 T cell receptor beta chains came from one sample sequenced in a study of blood T cell repertoires in COVID-19. TCRdb keeps only in-frame clones here, not all; method: immunoSEQ multiplex PCR. This sample has roughly 180,000 clones, with roughly 79% found just once. Sequenced material: peripheral blood. The origin of the receptors is a woman aged 40 to 50 with COVID-19, enrolled during active disease.

V and J are TRBV15 and TRBJ1-2; D perhaps matches TRBD1 (6 bases). The germline gives CDR1 LNHNV, CDR2 YYDKDF (reference sequence). V was clipped by 1 base and J by 7 bases, with 16 bases between them. The CDR3 contains 15 residues. CDR3 sequence (DNA): TGTGCCACCAGCAGAGGAAAGGGGGTTTCGGGTGGCTACACCTTC. It is translated as CATSRGKGVSGGYTF.

This rearrangement joins TRBV28 to TRBJ1-3; 9 nucleotides line up with TRBD1. The CDR3 loop spans 16 amino acids. V lost 8 bases to trimming and J lost 2 bases; unmatched junction nucleotides: 10. Germline V CDR1 and CDR2: MDHEN, SYDVKM. CDR3 loop: CASSPGDRVAGNTIYF. The CDR3 DNA reads TGTGCCAGCTCCCCCGGGGACAGGGTAGCTGGAAACACCATATATTTT.

V is TRBV15 and J is TRBJ2-5, with D unresolved. Germline CDR1 is LNHNV and CDR2 is YYDKDF (reference sequence). This CDR3 is 14 amino acids long. Trimming took off 0 bases at V and 3 bases at J, with 8 bases between the two ends. The CDR3 bases are TGTGCCACCAGCAGAGATGGGCTGAAAGAGACCCAGTACTTC. Translated: CATSRDGLKETQYF.

The V call is TRBV29-1, the J call TRBJ1-2; D is possibly TRBD1 (5 bases). Trimming removed 3 bases at V and 8 bases at J, with 16 bases between. Germline CDR1 reads SQVTM; CDR2 reads ANQGSEA. The CDR3 runs to 13 residues. The CDR3 DNA is TGCAGCGTTGACCTCGGCGGGGCGGGGGGCTACACCTTC. It is translated as CSVDLGGAGGYTF.

This clone was observed a single time. V usage is TRBV28 and J usage is TRBJ2-2, with 9 bases aligning to TRBD2. V lost 8 bases to trimming and J lost 0 bases; unmatched junction nucleotides: 1. The germline CDR1 and CDR2 sequences are MDHEN and SYDVKM. This CDR3 has 14 amino acids. Written as DNA, the CDR3 is TGTGCCAGCGGCGGGGGGGCGAACACCGGGGAGCTGTTTTTT. It translates to CASGGGANTGELFF.

The CDR3 loop reads CASSSLEEQFF. Written as DNA, the CDR3 is TGTGCCAGCAGCTCACTAGAGGAGCAGTTCTTC. The genes are TRBV12-3 or TRBV12-4 and TRBJ2-1, with D possibly TRBD2 on 5 matching bases. There are 11 residues in the CDR3. V was shortened by 6 bases and J by 10 bases, with 10 bases between the two germline ends.

The chain links TRBV5-5 to TRBJ1-6; 7 nucleotides agree with TRBD1. In germline, CDR1 is SGHKS, CDR2 YYEKEE (reference sequence). The ends lost 0 bases at V and 0 bases at J; junction bases unmatched: 3. This CDR3 comprises 17 residues. The CDR3 loop reads CASSLGQGSSYNSPLHF. The CDR3 DNA reads as TGTGCCAGCAGCTTGGGACAGGGTAGCTCCTATAATTCACCCCTCCACTTT.

The gene calls are TRBV4-1 and TRBJ2-3; D call uncertain. The CDR3 is 13 residues long. CDR1 and CDR2 from the germline V gene are MGHRA and YSYEKL. V was shortened by 7 bases and J by 2 bases, with 10 bases between the two germline ends. In DNA, the CDR3 is TGCGCCAGCAACCACCCTAACACAGATACGCAGTATTTT. Residues: CASNHPNTDTQYF.

A few counts support this clone. An end of the junction differs from the germline gene, which may be a read error. The chain carries TRBV7-7 and TRBJ2-5; no clear D. CDR1 is SSHAT and CDR2 is FNYEAQ in the germline V gene (reference sequence). This CDR3 contains 15 residues. CDR3 loop: CASSLTTVGLETQYF. The CDR3 bases are TGTGCTAGCAGCTTAACCACAGTGGGCTTGGAGACCCAGTACTTC.

The J gene is TRBJ1-1, the V gene TRBV10-2, with a tentative D call TRBD1 (6 bases). CDR3 length: 13 amino acids. With 7 bases removed from V and 2 bases from J, the gap between germline ends came to 11 bases. CDR1 and CDR2 (germline): WSHSY, SAAADI. Written as DNA, the CDR3 is TGCGCCAGCACACAACAGGGCAACACTGAAGCTTTCTTT. It is translated as CASTQQGNTEAFF.

The chain employs TRBV20-1 and TRBJ2-7; TRBD1 is a possible D gene (5 bases). This CDR3 comprises 11 residues. Germline V lookup: CDR1 DFQATT, CDR2 SNEGSKA (reference sequence). V dropped 6 bases and J dropped 4 bases, with 10 bases sitting between them. The CDR3 DNA follows: TGCAGTGCCACTGGACATTACGAGCAGTACTTC. Translation gives CSATGHYEQYF.

The gene calls are TRBV19 and TRBJ1-1, with TRBD1 matching over 10 bases. The CDR3 is made up of 16 amino acids. Looked up from germline, CDR1 is LNHDA and CDR2 is SQIVND (reference sequence). The V segment lost 11 bases and the J segment 4 bases; nucleotides outside the gene matches: 16. CDR3 sequence (DNA): TGTGCCTCTTCTATGGTGACAGGGGGCGCGAGCACTGAAGCTTTCTTT. The encoded protein is CASSMVTGGASTEAFF.

The chain links TRBV5-1 to TRBJ2-2; TRBD1 might be the D (6 bases). The germline gives CDR1 SGHRS, CDR2 YFSETQ. CDR3 size: 14 residues. The V gene lost 6 bases and the J gene lost 0 bases, with 9 bases spanning the gap. CDR3: CASTEGANTGELFF. The CDR3 DNA follows: TGCGCCAGCACAGAGGGGGCGAACACCGGGGAGCTGTTTTTT.

The genes are TRBV9 and TRBJ2-2; 7 nucleotides match TRBD1. The V gene end was trimmed by 0 bases and the J gene end by 7 bases; junction bases not matched to a gene: 6. The CDR3 totals 15 residues. The germline gives CDR1 SGDLS, CDR2 YYNGEE. As DNA, the CDR3 is TGTGCCAGCAGCGTAGGGGGGACAGCCGACGGGGAGCTGTTTTTT. It specifies CASSVGGTADGELFF.

The chain couples TRBV4-1 to TRBJ2-5, with 8 nucleotides matching TRBD1. The CDR3 spans 15 residues. Trimming removed 4 bases from V and 7 bases from J; junction bases left unmatched: 11. Germline V gene data show CDR1 as MGHRA and CDR2 as YSYEKL. CDR3 bases: TGCGCCAGCAGCCTTATCCGACAGGGGATGGGGACCCAGTACTTC. Amino acid sequence: CASSLIRQGMGTQYF.

Written as DNA, the CDR3 is TGTGCCAGCAGCCAAATTGGGGGGGCCGGTGATGAGACCCAGTACTTC. Translating gives CASSQIGGAGDETQYF. V gene TRBV3-1 (or the pseudogene TRBV3-2) combines with J gene TRBJ2-5; possible D gene TRBD2, 7 bases. This CDR3 contains 16 residues. Germline CDR1 is LGHDT and CDR2 is YNNKEL (reference sequence). V was cut by 2 bases and J by 5 bases, with 18 bases left in between.

The V and J genes are TRBV9 and TRBJ1-3; no firm D call. This CDR3 has 14 residues. V was trimmed by 0 bases and J by 0 bases, leaving 4 bases between them. The germline V gene encodes CDR1 SGDLS and CDR2 YYNGEE. The CDR3: CASSVEHSGNTIYF. CDR3 bases: TGTGCCAGCAGCGTAGAACACTCTGGAAACACCATATATTTT.

This clone appeared a few times. The DNA for the CDR3 is TGCGCCAGCAGCTTTGGACTAGCGGGAGAGGGTGAGACCCAGTACTTC. Translation: CASSFGLAGEGETQYF. The J gene is TRBJ2-5, the V gene TRBV5-1; 13 bases agree with TRBD2. The CDR3 spans 16 residues. Germline loops: CDR1 SGHRS, CDR2 YFSETQ. V lost 2 bases, J lost 5 bases, and 6 bases stayed unmatched.

The V and J genes are TRBV28 and TRBJ1-6; 11 positions agree with TRBD1. The germline gives CDR1 MDHEN, CDR2 SYDVKM. This CDR3 is 15 amino acids long. V lost 4 bases and J lost 7; bases outside the gene matches: 3. CDR3 sequence: CASSSGTGGNSPLHF. In DNA form, the CDR3 reads TGTGCCAGCAGTTCCGGGACAGGGGGAAATTCACCCCTCCACTTT.

The V and J genes are TRBV4-1 and TRBJ2-1; TRBD2 might be the D (5 bases). The CDR3 is 16 residues long. Between the trimmed V and J ends, which lost 4 bases and 4 bases, there was a span of 17 bases. Germline V gene data show CDR1 as MGHRA and CDR2 as YSYEKL. CDR3 in DNA: TGCGCCAGCAGCCTGCATGGTAGCGTCTCTTACAATGAGCAGTTCTTC. Translated, it gives CASSLHGSVSYNEQFF.

The rearrangement uses TRBV19 and TRBJ2-1; 9 bases match TRBD2. The CDR3 extends over 15 amino acids. CDR1 and CDR2 from the germline V gene are LNHDA and SQIVND (reference sequence). V was pared by 3 bases and J by 9 bases, with 9 bases of the junction left unmatched. CDR3: CASSMKGLARFEQFF. The CDR3 coding sequence is TGTGCCAGTAGTATGAAGGGACTAGCTCGATTTGAGCAGTTCTTC. The full variable domain, its missing parts supplied by reference TRBV19 and TRBJ2-1, is DGGITQSPKYLFRKEGQNVTLSCEQNLNHDAMYWYRQDPGQGLRLIYYSQIVNDFQKGDIAEGYSVSREKKESFPLTVTSAQKNPTAFYLCASSMKGLARFEQFFGPGTRLTVL.

V and J are TRBV30 and TRBJ2-2; tentative D call: TRBD1 (6 bases). The CDR3 runs to 15 residues. Germline V gene sequence: CDR1 GTSNPN, CDR2 SVGIG (reference sequence). The V gene lost 0 bases and the J gene lost 0 bases, with 8 bases spanning the gap. CDR3: CAWSVNRANTGELFF. CDR3 in DNA: TGTGCCTGGAGTGTGAACAGGGCGAACACCGGGGAGCTGTTTTTT.

The chain is built from TRBV29-1 and TRBJ2-2; 12 bases are shared with TRBD1. CDR3 length equals 17 residues. Germline trimming cut 5 bases from V and 4 bases from J; bases unmatched to any gene: 11. Per germline, CDR1 SQVTM and CDR2 ANQGSEA. The CDR3: CSVLSAGTGGLTGELFF. The CDR3 DNA reads TGCAGCGTTTTAAGCGCCGGGACAGGGGGCCTCACCGGGGAGCTGTTTTTT.